This is a list of T cell receptor beta chains from one sample in a study of vaccination and CD4 T cells after COVID-19. MiXCR was run by TCRdb on the PCR reads, yielding one entry per CDR3 protein. The sample yields about 22,000 distinct CDR3 sequences, 38% seen once. Their target antigens are unknown. Sequencing used CD4+ T cells from blood, cultured in vitro, obtained before SARS-CoV-2 vaccination. Source of these receptors: a human donor who had recovered from COVID-19. The CDR3 runs from the conserved cysteine through the conserved F or W. A D gene is named only where the DNA matches it firmly. Where a row states a size, it is once, few, many or the class of an expanded clone; other rows omit it.

v_call: TRBV5-4
d_call: TRBD2
clone_size: NA
j_call: TRBJ2-1
cdr3_aa: CASSLSSGGYNEQFF
cdr3_nt: TGTGCCAGCAGCTTGAGTAGCGGGGGCTACAATGAGCAGTTCTTC

v_call: TRBV7-2
d_call: NA
clone_size: few
j_call: TRBJ2-7
cdr3_aa: CASSLARRDEQYF
cdr3_nt: TGTGCCAGCAGCTTAGCTCGGAGAGATGAGCAGTACTTC

v_call: TRBV29-1
d_call: TRBD1
clone_size: once
j_call: TRBJ2-2
cdr3_aa: CSVGTGAGTGELFF
cdr3_nt: TGCAGCGTCGGGACAGGGGCTGGCACCGGGGAGCTGTTTTTT

v_call: TRBV7-6
d_call: TRBD1
clone_size: few
j_call: TRBJ2-3
cdr3_aa: CASSPRQGGFGTDTQYF
cdr3_nt: TGTGCCAGCAGCCCCCGACAGGGTGGATTTGGGACAGATACGCAGTATTTT

v_call: TRBV7-3
d_call: TRBD1
clone_size: few
j_call: TRBJ1-1
cdr3_aa: CASSRQGSTEAFF
cdr3_nt: TGTGCCAGCAGCAGACAGGGGAGTACTGAAGCTTTCTTT

v_call: TRBV20-1
d_call: TRBD1
clone_size: medium-sized
j_call: TRBJ1-1
cdr3_aa: CSASRGQGNTEAFF
cdr3_nt: TGCAGTGCTAGCAGGGGACAGGGGAACACTGAAGCTTTCTTT

v_call: TRBV6-1
d_call: NA
clone_size: NA
j_call: TRBJ1-5
cdr3_aa: CASSEEGPVVQPQHF
cdr3_nt: TGTGCCAGCAGTGAAGAGGGGCCGGTGGTTCAGCCCCAGCATTTT

v_call: TRBV7-2
d_call: NA
clone_size: NA
j_call: TRBJ2-7
cdr3_aa: CASRQPGRYSYEQYF
cdr3_nt: TGTGCCAGCAGACAACCGGGACGGTACTCCTACGAGCAGTACTTC

v_call: TRBV4-3
d_call: NA
clone_size: NA
j_call: TRBJ2-3
cdr3_aa: CASSQERRYTQYF
cdr3_nt: TGCGCCAGCAGCCAGGAACGACGGTATACGCAGTATTTT

v_call: TRBV27
d_call: TRBD1
clone_size: few
j_call: TRBJ1-1
cdr3_aa: CASSLYRQGGTEAFF
cdr3_nt: TGTGCCAGCAGTTTATACAGACAGGGGGGCACTGAAGCTTTCTTT

v_call: TRBV6-2/TRBV6-3
d_call: NA
clone_size: NA
j_call: TRBJ2-3
cdr3_aa: CASSLTRTPSTDTQYF
cdr3_nt: TGTGCCAGCAGCCTGACTAGGACCCCAAGCACAGATACGCAGTATTTT

v_call: TRBV19
d_call: NA
clone_size: few
j_call: TRBJ1-5
cdr3_aa: CASNWAQGGSNQPQHF
cdr3_nt: TGTGCCAGTAACTGGGCCCAGGGTGGGAGCAATCAGCCCCAGCATTTT

v_call: TRBV5-1
d_call: NA
clone_size: few
j_call: TRBJ1-5
cdr3_aa: CASRLDRPDQPQHF
cdr3_nt: TGCGCCAGCAGATTGGACAGACCCGATCAGCCCCAGCATTTT

v_call: TRBV2
d_call: NA
clone_size: few
j_call: TRBJ1-6
cdr3_aa: CASRTEELYNSPLHF
cdr3_nt: TGTGCCAGCAGGACCGAAGAACTTTACAATTCACCCCTCCACTTT

v_call: TRBV20-1
d_call: NA
clone_size: NA
j_call: TRBJ2-3
cdr3_aa: CSARDMDTQYF
cdr3_nt: TGCAGTGCTAGAGACATGGATACGCAGTATTTT

v_call: TRBV11-3
d_call: NA
clone_size: NA
j_call: TRBJ2-7
cdr3_aa: CASMGRGNLYEQYF
cdr3_nt: TGTGCCAGCATGGGACGGGGGAACCTCTACGAGCAGTACTTC

v_call: TRBV29-1
d_call: NA
clone_size: NA
j_call: TRBJ2-2
cdr3_aa: CSVGGYTGELFF
cdr3_nt: TGCAGCGTTGGAGGGTACACCGGGGAGCTGTTTTTT

v_call: TRBV20-1
d_call: NA
clone_size: few
j_call: TRBJ2-7
cdr3_aa: CSATLDRGEQYF
cdr3_nt: TGCAGTGCTACTCTGGATCGGGGCGAGCAGTACTTC

v_call: TRBV11-2
d_call: NA
clone_size: once
j_call: TRBJ2-5
cdr3_aa: CASSPSATQGETQYF
cdr3_nt: TGTGCCAGCAGCCCTAGCGCAACACAGGGTGAGACCCAGTACTTC

v_call: TRBV20-1
d_call: NA
clone_size: few
j_call: TRBJ2-3
cdr3_aa: CSAPLALLTDTQYF
cdr3_nt: TGCAGTGCTCCACTGGCTCTTCTAACAGATACGCAGTATTTT

v_call: TRBV30
d_call: NA
clone_size: NA
j_call: TRBJ1-2
cdr3_aa: CAWSASPVGYGYTF
cdr3_nt: TGTGCCTGGAGCGCGTCCCCAGTGGGGTATGGCTACACCTTC

v_call: TRBV5-4
d_call: NA
clone_size: once
j_call: TRBJ2-2
cdr3_aa: CASSLTPSTGELFF
cdr3_nt: TGTGCCAGCAGCTTGACCCCCAGCACCGGGGAGCTGTTTTTT

v_call: TRBV4-3
d_call: TRBD2
clone_size: NA
j_call: TRBJ2-7
cdr3_aa: CASSQTRTSGTPSITYEQYF
cdr3_nt: TGCGCCAGCAGCCAAACAAGGACTAGCGGGACCCCGAGTATAACCTACGAGCAGTACTTC

v_call: TRBV12-3/TRBV12-4
d_call: NA
clone_size: NA
j_call: TRBJ1-1
cdr3_aa: CASTLSGAGAFF
cdr3_nt: TGTGCCAGCACCCTAAGCGGGGCAGGAGCTTTCTTT

v_call: TRBV20-1
d_call: NA
clone_size: few
j_call: TRBJ1-5
cdr3_aa: CSAARGGQPQHF
cdr3_nt: TGCAGTGCCGCGAGGGGCGGTCAGCCCCAGCATTTT

v_call: TRBV4-1
d_call: NA
clone_size: NA
j_call: TRBJ1-2
cdr3_aa: CASSLTDQANYGYTF
cdr3_nt: TGCGCCAGCAGCCTTACTGACCAAGCTAACTATGGCTACACCTTC

v_call: TRBV7-2
d_call: TRBD2
clone_size: few
j_call: TRBJ2-3
cdr3_aa: CASSSGLAGEADTQYF
cdr3_nt: TGTGCCAGCAGCTCCGGACTAGCGGGAGAGGCTGATACGCAGTATTTT

v_call: TRBV4-2
d_call: NA
clone_size: NA
j_call: TRBJ1-6
cdr3_aa: CASSQEGDSSPLHF
cdr3_nt: TGTGCCAGCAGCCAAGAGGGGGATTCTTCACCCCTCCACTTT

v_call: TRBV10-3
d_call: NA
clone_size: NA
j_call: TRBJ1-1
cdr3_aa: CAISESGAGGSEAFF
cdr3_nt: TGTGCCATCAGTGAGTCGGGGGCCGGGGGATCTGAAGCTTTCTTT

v_call: TRBV7-9
d_call: NA
clone_size: NA
j_call: TRBJ2-7
cdr3_aa: CASSLEVRSYEQYF
cdr3_nt: TGTGCCAGCAGCTTAGAGGTGCGCTCCTACGAGCAGTACTTC

v_call: TRBV5-4
d_call: NA
clone_size: few
j_call: TRBJ2-5
cdr3_aa: CASTQGAGEETQYF
cdr3_nt: TGTGCCAGCACCCAGGGGGCGGGAGAAGAGACCCAGTACTTC

v_call: TRBV15
d_call: NA
clone_size: few
j_call: TRBJ1-2
cdr3_aa: CATSRESQVYGYTF
cdr3_nt: TGTGCCACCAGCAGAGAATCACAGGTCTATGGCTACACCTTC

v_call: TRBV2
d_call: NA
clone_size: NA
j_call: TRBJ2-3
cdr3_aa: CASSTPWGTDTQYF
cdr3_nt: TGTGCCAGCAGTACCCCATGGGGGACAGATACGCAGTATTTT

v_call: TRBV2
d_call: TRBD1
clone_size: once
j_call: TRBJ2-7
cdr3_aa: CASSGGGQGAEQYF
cdr3_nt: TGTGCCAGCAGTGGGGGGGGACAGGGGGCCGAGCAGTACTTC

v_call: TRBV6-1
d_call: NA
clone_size: few
j_call: TRBJ1-1
cdr3_aa: CASRSRQGSNTEAFF
cdr3_nt: TGTGCCAGCAGGTCAAGGCAGGGATCGAACACTGAAGCTTTCTTT

v_call: TRBV20-1
d_call: TRBD2
clone_size: NA
j_call: TRBJ2-1
cdr3_aa: CSARGHGRAAEQFF
cdr3_nt: TGCAGTGCTAGAGGACACGGGAGGGCCGCTGAGCAGTTCTTC

v_call: TRBV6-5
d_call: NA
clone_size: NA
j_call: TRBJ1-6
cdr3_aa: CASSSPGVRVNSPLHF
cdr3_nt: TGTGCCAGCAGTTCCCCAGGGGTTCGGGTTAATTCACCCCTCCACTTT

v_call: TRBV20-1
d_call: NA
clone_size: NA
j_call: TRBJ1-1
cdr3_aa: CSARRGGGTEAFF
cdr3_nt: TGCAGTGCTAGGAGGGGCGGGGGGACTGAAGCTTTCTTT

v_call: TRBV19
d_call: NA
clone_size: few
j_call: TRBJ1-6
cdr3_aa: CASSIDPGELTLHF
cdr3_nt: TGTGCCAGTAGTATAGATCCGGGAGAACTCACCCTCCACTTT

v_call: TRBV19
d_call: TRBD1
clone_size: NA
j_call: TRBJ1-1
cdr3_aa: CASRWTGGMGTEAFF
cdr3_nt: TGTGCCAGTAGATGGACAGGGGGCATGGGCACTGAAGCTTTCTTT

v_call: TRBV25-1
d_call: NA
clone_size: few
j_call: TRBJ2-5
cdr3_aa: CASSEQGRQETQYF
cdr3_nt: TGTGCCAGCAGTGAACAGGGTCGGCAAGAGACCCAGTACTTC

v_call: TRBV11-3
d_call: NA
clone_size: NA
j_call: TRBJ1-5
cdr3_aa: CASSLTSRGQPQHF
cdr3_nt: TGTGCCAGCAGCTTAACCTCGCGGGGTCAGCCCCAGCATTTT

v_call: TRBV6-2/TRBV6-3
d_call: TRBD1
clone_size: once
j_call: TRBJ2-5
cdr3_aa: CASSFVWTGQETQYF
cdr3_nt: TGTGCCAGCAGTTTCGTATGGACAGGCCAAGAGACCCAGTACTTC

v_call: TRBV11-3
d_call: NA
clone_size: few
j_call: TRBJ2-2
cdr3_aa: CASSITGELFF
cdr3_nt: TGTGCCAGCAGCATAACCGGGGAGCTGTTTTTT

v_call: TRBV7-2
d_call: TRBD1
clone_size: NA
j_call: TRBJ1-5
cdr3_aa: CASSTRGRDQPQHF
cdr3_nt: TGTGCCAGCAGCACCAGGGGGAGAGATCAGCCCCAGCATTTT

v_call: TRBV20-1
d_call: NA
clone_size: few
j_call: TRBJ2-5
cdr3_aa: CSASGFAGSGETQYF
cdr3_nt: TGCAGTGCTTCAGGGTTTGCTGGTTCGGGGGAGACCCAGTACTTC

v_call: TRBV19
d_call: NA
clone_size: NA
j_call: TRBJ1-5
cdr3_aa: CASSTYNSNQPQHF
cdr3_nt: TGTGCCAGTAGTACTTACAATAGCAATCAGCCCCAGCATTTT

v_call: TRBV27
d_call: NA
clone_size: few
j_call: TRBJ2-7
cdr3_aa: CASSATLRGTSYEQYF
cdr3_nt: TGTGCCAGCAGTGCCACATTAAGGGGAACTTCCTACGAGCAGTACTTC

v_call: TRBV12-3/TRBV12-4
d_call: NA
clone_size: NA
j_call: TRBJ1-2
cdr3_aa: CASSFEGYGGYTF
cdr3_nt: TGTGCCAGCAGTTTTGAGGGCTATGGTGGCTACACCTTC

v_call: TRBV10-2
d_call: TRBD1
clone_size: few
j_call: TRBJ1-2
cdr3_aa: CASSDGQGLSGGYTF
cdr3_nt: TGCGCCAGCAGTGACGGACAGGGGTTGAGTGGTGGCTACACCTTC

v_call: TRBV28
d_call: TRBD1
clone_size: NA
j_call: TRBJ1-4
cdr3_aa: CASSFGGTANEKLFF
cdr3_nt: TGTGCCAGCAGTTTTGGTGGGACAGCTAATGAAAAACTGTTTTTT

v_call: TRBV19
d_call: NA
clone_size: few
j_call: TRBJ1-1
cdr3_aa: CASSPGGGRGTEAFF
cdr3_nt: TGTGCCAGTAGTCCCGGCGGGGGGCGAGGAACTGAAGCTTTCTTT

v_call: TRBV7-2
d_call: NA
clone_size: few
j_call: TRBJ2-3
cdr3_aa: CASSDLGQGGTDTQYF
cdr3_nt: TGTGCCAGCAGCGACCTCGGGCAGGGTGGCACAGATACGCAGTATTTT

v_call: TRBV11-2
d_call: TRBD1
clone_size: NA
j_call: TRBJ1-5
cdr3_aa: CASSRGQDSNQPQHF
cdr3_nt: TGTGCCAGCAGCCGGGGACAGGATAGCAATCAGCCCCAGCATTTT

v_call: TRBV6-2/TRBV6-3
d_call: NA
clone_size: NA
j_call: TRBJ2-3
cdr3_aa: CASSRDGANLADTQYF
cdr3_nt: TGTGCCAGCAGCCGGGACGGGGCAAATCTAGCAGATACGCAGTATTTT